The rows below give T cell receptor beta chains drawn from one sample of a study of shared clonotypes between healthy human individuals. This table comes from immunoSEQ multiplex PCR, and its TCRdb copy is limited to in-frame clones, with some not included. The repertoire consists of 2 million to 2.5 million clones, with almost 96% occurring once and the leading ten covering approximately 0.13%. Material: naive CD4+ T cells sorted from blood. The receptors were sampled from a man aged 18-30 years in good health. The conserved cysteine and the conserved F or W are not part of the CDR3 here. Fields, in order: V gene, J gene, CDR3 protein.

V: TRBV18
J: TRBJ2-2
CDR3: ASSPPTRNTGELF

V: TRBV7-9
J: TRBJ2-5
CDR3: ASSLAGAETQY

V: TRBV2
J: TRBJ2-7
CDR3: ASSSGGFDEQY

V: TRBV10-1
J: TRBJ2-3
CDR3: ASSGTSGGRTDTQY

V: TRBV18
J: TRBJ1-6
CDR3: ASSPLQNSPLH

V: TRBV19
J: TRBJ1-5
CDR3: ASSIPWDRASQPQH

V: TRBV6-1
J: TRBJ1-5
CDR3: ASSGDTYSNQPQH

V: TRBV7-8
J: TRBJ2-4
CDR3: ASSFRGREDTRLAKNIQY

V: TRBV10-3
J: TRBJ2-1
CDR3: AISLGQGPYNEQF

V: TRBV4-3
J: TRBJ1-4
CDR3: ARTGTGDEKLF

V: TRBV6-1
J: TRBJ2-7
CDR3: ASSEGPGQKFYEQY

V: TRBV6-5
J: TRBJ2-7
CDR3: ASSYVLAGGSYEQY

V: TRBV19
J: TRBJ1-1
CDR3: ASRRDRGQNTEAF

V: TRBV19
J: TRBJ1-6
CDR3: ASNPTGVNSPLH

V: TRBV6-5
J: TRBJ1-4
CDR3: ASSRSGGELF

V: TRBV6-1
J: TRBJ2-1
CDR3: ASSSTSGEQF

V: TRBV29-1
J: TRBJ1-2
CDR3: SVEVIGNYGYT

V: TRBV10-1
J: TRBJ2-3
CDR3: ASSRGFADTQY

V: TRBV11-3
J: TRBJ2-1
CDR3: ASSPGTGSYNEQF

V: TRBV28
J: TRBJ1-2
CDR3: ASSLNSNYGYT

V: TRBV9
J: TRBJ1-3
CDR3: ASSVAYGSSLDGNTIY

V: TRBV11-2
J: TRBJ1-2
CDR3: ASSLLDRNYGYT

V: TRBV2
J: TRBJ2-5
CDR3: ASSESGGLRTQY

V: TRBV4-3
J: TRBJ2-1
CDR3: ASSQDDGTSGGGINEQF

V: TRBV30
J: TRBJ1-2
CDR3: AWSDRTGGRDKYGYT

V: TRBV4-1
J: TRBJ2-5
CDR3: ASSQVRAPGETQY

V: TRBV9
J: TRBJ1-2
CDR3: ASSPGTAPIFYGYT

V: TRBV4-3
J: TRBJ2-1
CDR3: ASSQEDSNNEQF

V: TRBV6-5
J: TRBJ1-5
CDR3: ASREGAGNQPQH

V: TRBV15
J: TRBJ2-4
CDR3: ATSRDLARNIQY

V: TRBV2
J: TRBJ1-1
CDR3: ASNGLGVNTEAF

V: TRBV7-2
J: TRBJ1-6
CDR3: ASSPGTGINSPLH

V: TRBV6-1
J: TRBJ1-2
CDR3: ASTRPGGDYGYT

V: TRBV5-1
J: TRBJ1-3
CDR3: ASSLSGAGNTIY

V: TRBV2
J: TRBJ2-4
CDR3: ASSDASGLAKNIQY

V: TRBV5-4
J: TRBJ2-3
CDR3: ASSPGTSGLSTDTQY

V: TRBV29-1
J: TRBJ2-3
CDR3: SVEDRLGTDTQY

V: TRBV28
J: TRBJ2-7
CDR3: ASRPTLQKLRAEQY

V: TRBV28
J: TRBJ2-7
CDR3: ASSSGLAGTYEQY

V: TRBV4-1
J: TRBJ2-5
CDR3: ASSQPTRDWETQY

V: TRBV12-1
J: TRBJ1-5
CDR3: ASSNEPGTACLHQPQH

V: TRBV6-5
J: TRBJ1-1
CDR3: ASSSLVIWGAF

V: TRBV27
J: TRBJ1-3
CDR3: ASSTSRRAPGNTIY

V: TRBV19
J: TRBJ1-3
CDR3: ASSLTDSGNTIY

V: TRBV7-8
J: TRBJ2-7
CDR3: ASSSMINLSGLRSYEQY

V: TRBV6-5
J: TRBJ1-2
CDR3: ASSPGQGFYGYT

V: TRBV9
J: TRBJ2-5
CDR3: ASSVARTGVGETQY

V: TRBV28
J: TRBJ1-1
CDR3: ASSSLSVSTEAF

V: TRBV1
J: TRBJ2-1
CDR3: TSSQELAGDYEQF

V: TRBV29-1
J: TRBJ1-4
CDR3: SDRLATNEKLF

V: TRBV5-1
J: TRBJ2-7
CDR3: ASSLAAASSYEQY

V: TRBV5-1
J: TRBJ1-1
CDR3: ASSLLSEANTEAF